The present entry profiles one TCR beta chain with its context. Its specificity is not known. TCRdb's table, derived via immunoSEQ multiplex PCR, lists solely in-frame clones and lacks some. The top ten clones hold about 1.5% of a sample with around 1 million clones, about three quarters of them seen once. The source of the sample is a study of shared clonotypes between healthy human individuals. Study conclusions and caveats: There were few donors, and this limited the genetic and exposure-history diversity represented. Relative to memory subsets, naive subsets generally showed larger estimated richness.

CDR1 is SNHLY and CDR2 is FYNNEI in the germline V gene. This CDR3 has 14 amino acids. The V gene end was trimmed by 6 bases and the J gene end by 5 bases; junction bases not matched to a gene: 2. The chain carries TRBV2 and TRBJ2-5; 14 nucleotides line up with TRBD2. This clonotype was obtained from a man aged 18 to 29 in good health. The specimen sequenced was memory CD4+ T cells sorted from blood. Noted subset: CD45RA-negative fraction. As DNA, the CDR3 is TGTGCCAGCAGCTGGACTAGCGGGAGGGAGACCCAGTACTTC. This translates into CASSWTSGRETQYF.